The TCR beta chain described here comes from a study of blood T cell repertoires in COVID-19. This clone was counted only a few times. Per the authors' pipeline: How many nucleated cells were present was estimated from reference gene primer amplification. Method: immunoSEQ multiplex PCR; TCRdb's copy keeps in-frame clones and lacks some. Clone size and V and J calls were adopted from that table, with D and trimming inferred from the DNA. The table has around 250,000 clones, approximately 84% seen once. The length of the CDR3 is 16 residues. Trimming shortened V by 6 bases and J by 1 base, and 19 bases separated the two germline ends. The germline V gene encodes CDR1 MDHEN and CDR2 SYDVKM. Participant-reported clinical history was the basis for cohort assignment.

The sequenced sample was PBMCs or T cells enriched from blood (not recorded which). V and J are TRBV28 and TRBJ2-7; maybe TRBD1 (5 bases). The clonotype originates from a man aged 40-50 years who had recovered from COVID-19. The CDR3 spells CASRGLEWGASYEQYF. CDR3 nucleotides: TGTGCCAGCAGGGGCCTGGAGTGGGGCGCATCCTACGAGCAGTACTTC.